These 20 T cell receptor beta chains were all obtained from the same sample, sequenced in a study of high-grade serous ovarian cancer treatment subgroups. The tumor samples were collected prior to definitive surgery or chemotherapy. Generated by immunoSEQ multiplex PCR, the TCRdb table keeps only in-frame clones and is missing some. The table has 5,000 or so clones, more than 60% seen once. Sequencing input: tumor tissue. The source of these receptors is a human donor with high-grade serous ovarian cancer.

CDR3 nucleotide sequence: TGTGCCAGTAGTTTTCGGGGCCCGGGAGGGGGTTACAATGAGCAGTTCTTC. This encodes CASSFRGPGGGYNEQFF. The chain joins TRBV19 to TRBJ2-1; 8 positions match TRBD2. The CDR3 is 17 amino acids. Looked up from germline, CDR1 is LNHDA and CDR2 is SQIVND (reference sequence). V trimming: 5 bases; J trimming: 4 bases; junction bases outside the gene matches: 13.

This chain links TRBV30 with TRBJ2-1; D not resolved. The CDR3 is 12 residues long. Germline V gene sequence: CDR1 GTSNPN, CDR2 SVGIG (reference sequence). V gave up 0 bases and J gave up 8 bases, with 8 bases separating them. The chain's CDR3 is CAWSVLEDEQFF. CDR3 DNA sequence: TGTGCCTGGAGTGTACTCGAAGATGAGCAGTTCTTC.

V usage is TRBV25-1 and J usage is TRBJ2-1; the D gene is possibly TRBD1 (5 bases). The germline V and J ends were trimmed by 2 bases and 8 bases, with 10 bases remaining between them. This CDR3 spans 13 amino acids. CDR1 is MGHDK, CDR2 SYGVNS, per germline. In DNA, the CDR3 is TGTGCCAGCAGTGAACCTCACAGGTATGAGCAGTTCTTC. It encodes CASSEPHRYEQFF.

This chain links TRBV5-1 with TRBJ2-1; 12 bases align to TRBD2. V dropped 3 bases and J dropped 7; count of bases not matched to a gene: 2. Looked up from germline, CDR1 is SGHRS and CDR2 is YFSETQ. The length of the CDR3 is 14 residues. The CDR3 DNA is TGCGCCAGCAGCTCTAGCGGGAGGGGGAATGAGCAGTTCTTC. Its protein is CASSSSGRGNEQFF.

The chain employs TRBV7-8 and TRBJ1-2; a possible D gene is TRBD1 (6 bases). Trimming cost V 1 base and J 7 bases, with 16 bases left between them. CDR3 length equals 15 residues. Per the germline V gene, CDR1 is SGHVS and CDR2 is FQNEAQ. The CDR3 DNA reads TGTGCCAGCAGCTTAGAAACTCTGGGGGGCTCTGGCTACACCTTC. It translates to CASSLETLGGSGYTF.

The sample holds a few counts of this clone. J is TRBJ2-3 and V is TRBV5-1; a weak D match, TRBD2 (5 bases). Trimming stripped 1 base from V and 5 bases from J, with 8 bases between. The CDR3 runs 13 residues. The germline CDR1 and CDR2 sequences are SGHRS and YFSETQ. The DNA of the CDR3 is TGCGCCAGCAGCTTGCTAGCTCAAGATACGCAGTATTTT. Translating gives CASSLLAQDTQYF.

The chain links TRBV7-2 to TRBJ1-2, with 7 positions matching TRBD1. The germline CDR1 and CDR2 sequences are SGHTA and FQGNSA. This CDR3 comprises 17 residues. The V segment lost 4 bases and the J segment 6 bases; nucleotides outside the gene matches: 17. CDR3 in amino acids: CASSSPYGPDRLDGYTF. DNA of the CDR3: TGTGCCAGCAGCTCCCCTTACGGACCGGACAGGCTGGATGGCTACACCTTC.

The chain couples TRBV27 to TRBJ1-4; D gene unclear. The CDR3 spans 12 residues. Looked up from germline, CDR1 is MNHEY and CDR2 is SMNVEV (reference sequence). V was cut by 8 bases and J by 4 bases, with 8 bases left in between. CDR3 region: CASGGINEKLFF. The CDR3 DNA sequence: TGTGCCAGCGGCGGGATTAATGAAAAACTGTTTTTT.

The chain joins TRBV5-1 to TRBJ1-2; D remains ambiguous. From germline, CDR1 is SGHRS and CDR2 YFSETQ. Trimming took 1 base from V and 1 from J, leaving 5 bases between them. The length of the CDR3 is 13 residues. DNA of the CDR3: TGCGCCAGCAGCTTGTGGATTAACTATGGCTACACCTTC. Translating gives CASSLWINYGYTF.

The table lists this clone with a count of one. The V call is TRBV6-5, the J call TRBJ2-1, with 8 bases that match TRBD2. The CDR3 contains 15 residues. The germline CDR1 and CDR2 sequences are MNHEY and SVGAGI. The trim removed 4 bases at V and 8 bases at J, leaving 10 bases unmatched. The CDR3 here is CASSSRFSGGDEQFF. The CDR3 DNA reads TGTGCCAGCAGTTCCCGTTTCTCCGGGGGGGATGAGCAGTTCTTC.

The CDR3 DNA is TGTGCCAGTAGTAAACCCTCCGGGCCCCCGAAAGGCTATGGCTACACCTTC. It is translated as CASSKPSGPPKGYGYTF. J is TRBJ1-2 and V is TRBV19, with unresolved D. Trimming pared 4 bases from V and 4 bases from J, leaving 22 bases between. The CDR3 extends over 17 amino acids. Germline CDR1 is LNHDA and CDR2 is SQIVND (reference sequence).

In nucleotides, the CDR3 is TGCGCCAGCAGCTCCCAGTCTCCGGGCGGCAATGAGCAGTTCTTC. It codes for CASSSQSPGGNEQFF. The V call is TRBV5-1, the J call TRBJ2-1; D is uncertain. CDR1 and CDR2 (germline): SGHRS, YFSETQ. The CDR3 length is 15 residues. Between the trimmed V and J ends, which lost 3 bases and 6 bases, there was a span of 16 bases.

V and J are TRBV6-6 and TRBJ2-3, with TRBD2 identical over 7 bases. The germline gives CDR1 MNHNY, CDR2 SVGAGI (reference sequence). The CDR3 is made up of 15 amino acids. Trimming removed 1 base from V and 7 bases from J; junction bases left unmatched: 8. Here the CDR3 DNA reads TGTGCCAGCAGTTACTACGGACTAGGCGTGAATACGCAGTATTTT. Residues: CASSYYGLGVNTQYF.

The gene calls are TRBV5-4 and TRBJ2-6, with D uncertain. The CDR3 sequence is 16 residues long. V lost 0 bases to trimming and J lost 0 bases, with 7 bases between them. Germline V gene sequence: CDR1 SGHNT, CDR2 YYREEE (reference sequence). In nucleotides, the CDR3 is TGTGCCAGCAGCTTGGACCTATACTCTGGGGCCAACGTCCTGACTTTC. Protein sequence: CASSLDLYSGANVLTF.

The rearrangement uses TRBV5-4 and TRBJ2-2; no clear D. The CDR3 sequence is 12 residues long. The V and J ends lost 1 base and 7 bases respectively, with 5 bases between them. Germline V gene data show CDR1 as SGHNT and CDR2 as YYREEE (reference sequence). The CDR3: CASSLQGGELFF. The CDR3 nucleotides are TGTGCCAGCAGCTTGCAAGGCGGGGAGCTGTTTTTT.

The chain is built from TRBV2 and TRBJ2-1; D is perhaps TRBD2 (5 bases). The CDR3 totals 13 residues. Germline V gene data show CDR1 as SNHLY and CDR2 as FYNNEI. V was trimmed by 6 bases and J by 8 bases, leaving 14 bases between them. The DNA of the CDR3 is TGTGCCAGCAGGGCCTTGTGGGGAGATGAGCAGTTCTTC. This sequence encodes CASRALWGDEQFF. Full variable domain (remainder filled in from reference TRBV2 and TRBJ2-1): EPEVTQTPSHQVTQMGQEVILRCVPISNHLYFYWYRQILGQKVEFLVSFYNNEISEKSEIFDDQFSVERPDGSNFTLKIRSTKLEDSAMYFCASRALWGDEQFFGPGTRLTVL.

This clone was seen only once. The V gene is TRBV5-1, the J gene TRBJ1-2; 8 nucleotides line up with TRBD1. J was trimmed by 5 bases and V by 3 bases; bases with no gene match: 6. Germline V gene sequence: CDR1 SGHRS, CDR2 YFSETQ. There are 14 residues in the CDR3. The CDR3 region has the DNA TGCGCCAGCAGCTCCGGACAGGGTGGTTATGGCTACACCTTC. Its protein is CASSSGQGGYGYTF. Based on the CDR3 plus reference TRBV5-1 and TRBJ1-2, the full variable domain is KAGVTQTPRYLIKTRGQQVTLSCSPISGHRSVSWYQQTPGQGLQFLFEYFSETQRNKGNFPGRFSGRQFSNSRSEMNVSTLELGDSALYLCASSSGQGGYGYTFGSGTRLTVV.

The V gene is TRBV28, the J gene TRBJ2-3; D perhaps matches TRBD2 (6 bases). The germline CDR1 and CDR2 sequences are MDHEN and SYDVKM. The CDR3 length is 14 residues. Trimming took 2 bases from V and 3 from J, leaving 9 bases between them. The CDR3: CASSLRAGTDTQYF. DNA for the CDR3: TGTGCCAGCAGTTTACGGGCGGGGACAGATACGCAGTATTTT.

This clone was detected a few times. V usage is TRBV29-1 and J usage is TRBJ1-4; no firm D call. The CDR3 sequence is 12 residues long. Between the trimmed V and J ends, which lost 7 bases and 7 bases, there was a span of 13 bases. From germline, CDR1 is SQVTM and CDR2 ANQGSEA. CDR3 sequence: CSARVAGEKLFF. CDR3 sequence (DNA): TGCAGCGCAAGGGTTGCAGGTGAAAAACTGTTTTTT.

This chain joins TRBV14 and TRBJ2-7; 7 positions match TRBD1. CDR1 is SGHDN and CDR2 is FVKESK in the germline V gene. J gave up 6 bases and V 4 bases, and 6 bases lay outside the gene matches. The CDR3 contains 13 residues. CDR3 loop: CASSLTGVGEQYF. CDR3 coding DNA: TGTGCCAGCAGCCTTACAGGGGTCGGCGAGCAGTACTTC.